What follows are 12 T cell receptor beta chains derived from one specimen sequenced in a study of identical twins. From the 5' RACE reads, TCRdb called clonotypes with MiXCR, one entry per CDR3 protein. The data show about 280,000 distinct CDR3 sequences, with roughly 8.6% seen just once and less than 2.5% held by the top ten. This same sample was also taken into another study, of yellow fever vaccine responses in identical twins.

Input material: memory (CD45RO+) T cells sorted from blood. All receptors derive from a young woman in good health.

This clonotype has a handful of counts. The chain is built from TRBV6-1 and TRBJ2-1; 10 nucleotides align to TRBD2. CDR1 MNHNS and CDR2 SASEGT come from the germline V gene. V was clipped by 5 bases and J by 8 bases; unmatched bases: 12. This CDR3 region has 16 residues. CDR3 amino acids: CASSPRTSGKWYEQFF. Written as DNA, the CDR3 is TGTGCCAGCAGTCCCCGCACTAGCGGGAAGTGGTATGAGCAGTTCTTC.

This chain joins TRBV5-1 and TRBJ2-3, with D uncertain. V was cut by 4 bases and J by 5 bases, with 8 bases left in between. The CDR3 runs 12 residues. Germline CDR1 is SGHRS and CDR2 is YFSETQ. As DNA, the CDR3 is TGCGCCAGCAGCAACGTGGAAGATACGCAGTATTTT. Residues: CASSNVEDTQYF.

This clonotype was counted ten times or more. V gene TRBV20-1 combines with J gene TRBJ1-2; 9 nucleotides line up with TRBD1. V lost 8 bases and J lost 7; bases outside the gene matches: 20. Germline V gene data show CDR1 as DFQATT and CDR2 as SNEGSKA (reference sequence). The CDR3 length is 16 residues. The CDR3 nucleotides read TGCAGTCTAAAGATAGGGACAGGGCGCCCTTTTCGTGGCTACACCTTC. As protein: CSLKIGTGRPFRGYTF.

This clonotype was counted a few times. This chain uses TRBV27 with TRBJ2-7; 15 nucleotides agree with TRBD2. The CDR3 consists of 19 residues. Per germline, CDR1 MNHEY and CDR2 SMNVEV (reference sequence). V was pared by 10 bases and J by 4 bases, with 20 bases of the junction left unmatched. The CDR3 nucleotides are TGTGCCACCACAACCTCCGGGACTAGCGGGAGGTTCCGACCGTACGAGCAGTACTTC. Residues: CATTTSGTSGRFRPYEQYF.

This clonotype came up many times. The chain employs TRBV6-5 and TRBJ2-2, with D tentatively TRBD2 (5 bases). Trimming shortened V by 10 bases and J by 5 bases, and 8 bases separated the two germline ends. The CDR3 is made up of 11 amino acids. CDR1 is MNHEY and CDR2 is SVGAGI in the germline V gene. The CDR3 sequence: CATRGTGELFF. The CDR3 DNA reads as TGTGCCACCCGGGGAACCGGGGAGCTGTTTTTT.

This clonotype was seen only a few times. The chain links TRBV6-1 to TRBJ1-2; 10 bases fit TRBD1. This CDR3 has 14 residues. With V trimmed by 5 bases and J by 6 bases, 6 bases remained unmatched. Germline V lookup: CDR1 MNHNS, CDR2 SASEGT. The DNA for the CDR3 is TGTGCCAGCAGTCGCCTGACAGGGGGCCATGGCTACACCTTC. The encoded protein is CASSRLTGGHGYTF.

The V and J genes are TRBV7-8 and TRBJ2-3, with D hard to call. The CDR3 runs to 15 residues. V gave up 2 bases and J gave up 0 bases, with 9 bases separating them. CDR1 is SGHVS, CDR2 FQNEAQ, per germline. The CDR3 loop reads CASSLRDGSTDTQYF. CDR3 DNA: TGTGCCAGCAGCTTACGTGACGGCAGCACAGATACGCAGTATTTT.

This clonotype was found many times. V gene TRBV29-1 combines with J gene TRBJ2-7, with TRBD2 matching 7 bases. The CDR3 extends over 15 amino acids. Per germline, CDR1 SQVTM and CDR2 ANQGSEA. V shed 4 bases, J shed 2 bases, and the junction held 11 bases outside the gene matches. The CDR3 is CSVVQLATTTYEQYF. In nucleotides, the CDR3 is TGCAGCGTTGTTCAACTAGCGACCACCACCTACGAGCAGTACTTC.

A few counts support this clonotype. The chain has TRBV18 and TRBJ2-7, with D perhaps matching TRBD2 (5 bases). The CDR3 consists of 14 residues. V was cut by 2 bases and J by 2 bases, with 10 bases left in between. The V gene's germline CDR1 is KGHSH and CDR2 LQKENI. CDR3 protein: CASSPEGSTYEQYF. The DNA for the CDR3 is TGTGCCAGCTCACCAGAGGGTTCAACCTACGAGCAGTACTTC.

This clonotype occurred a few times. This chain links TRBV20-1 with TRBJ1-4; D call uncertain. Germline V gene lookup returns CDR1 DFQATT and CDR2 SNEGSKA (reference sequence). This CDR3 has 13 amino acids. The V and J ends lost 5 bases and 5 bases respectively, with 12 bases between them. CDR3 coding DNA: TGCAGTGCTGGAGGACGGCGGAATGAAAAACTGTTTTTT. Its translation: CSAGGRRNEKLFF.

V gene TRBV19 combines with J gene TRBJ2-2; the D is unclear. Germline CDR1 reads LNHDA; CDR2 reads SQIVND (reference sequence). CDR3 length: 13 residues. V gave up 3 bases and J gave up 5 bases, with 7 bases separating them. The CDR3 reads CASSIFGTGELFF. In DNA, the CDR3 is TGTGCCAGTAGTATCTTTGGAACCGGGGAGCTGTTTTTT.

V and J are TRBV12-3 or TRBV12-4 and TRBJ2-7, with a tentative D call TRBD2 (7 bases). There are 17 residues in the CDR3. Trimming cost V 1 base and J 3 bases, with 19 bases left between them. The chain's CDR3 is CASSLVRGRGASYEQYF. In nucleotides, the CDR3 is TGTGCCAGCAGTTTAGTTAGGGGTCGGGGGGCGAGCTACGAGCAGTACTTC.